This passage covers 32 T cell receptor beta chains from one sample sequenced in a study of memory CD4+ T cells and cytomegalovirus serostatus. The sort gate was single viable CD3+CD4+CD8-CD45RO+ cells for memory CD4+ T cells. Profiling relied on immunoSEQ multiplex PCR, and the TCRdb table lists in-frame clones only, not all of them. This sample carries under 50,000 clones, around 70% of them seen once, and the ten largest clones take roughly 1.2%. Sequencing was done on a sample of memory CD4+ T cells from blood. The receptors stem from an adult in good health and CMV-seropositive.

The chain couples TRBV4-2 to TRBJ1-2, with a tentative D call TRBD1 (6 bases). V shed 0 bases and J shed 5 bases, with 7 bases lying between them. CDR3 length equals 13 residues. From germline, CDR1 is LGHNA and CDR2 YNFKEQ. In DNA, the CDR3 is TGTGCCAGCAGCCAAGATGACAGGTATGGCTACACCTTC. Residues: CASSQDDRYGYTF.

V usage is TRBV4-2 and J usage is TRBJ2-1; TRBD2 matches 8 bases. CDR1 and CDR2 (germline): LGHNA, YNFKEQ. The CDR3 consists of 16 residues. V trimming: 3 bases; J trimming: 6 bases; junction bases outside the gene matches: 10. This chain's CDR3 is CASSHQGGLEVNEQFF. CDR3 bases: TGTGCCAGCAGCCACCAAGGGGGACTAGAGGTCAATGAGCAGTTCTTC.

This clone was counted a few times. The rearrangement uses TRBV7-9 and TRBJ2-5; 12 bases fit TRBD2. The trim removed 8 bases at V and 5 bases at J, leaving 6 bases unmatched. The CDR3 spans 14 residues. Per germline, CDR1 SEHNR and CDR2 FQNEAQ (reference sequence). Here the CDR3 reads CASDRTSGEETQYF. CDR3 DNA: TGTGCCAGCGACAGGACTAGCGGGGAGGAGACCCAGTACTTC.

V is TRBV7-6 and J is TRBJ1-4; D may be TRBD1 (5 bases). This CDR3 is 19 amino acids long. CDR1 and CDR2 (germline): SGHVS, FNYEAQ. The V end was cut by 5 bases, the J end by 0 bases, with 22 bases between. CDR3 residues: CASSPRGRTSDTTNEKLFF. Here the CDR3 DNA reads TGTGCCAGCAGCCCCCGTGGTAGGACATCAGACACAACTAATGAAAAACTGTTTTTT.

DNA for the CDR3: TGTGCCAGCTCACCGGATTCGACAGGGGCGAACACTGAAGCTTTCTTT. As protein: CASSPDSTGANTEAFF. The chain has TRBV18 and TRBJ1-1, with 8 nucleotides matching TRBD1. The CDR3 is made up of 16 amino acids. V shed 3 bases, J shed 1 base, and the junction held 7 bases outside the gene matches. Germline V gene lookup returns CDR1 KGHSH and CDR2 LQKENI.

As DNA, the CDR3 is TGTGCCAGCTCCCTAGGTACAGGGGATGGCTACACCTTC. Residues: CASSLGTGDGYTF. The chain is built from TRBV6-1 and TRBJ1-2; 7 nucleotides agree with TRBD1. Germline V gene sequence: CDR1 MNHNS, CDR2 SASEGT. CDR3 length: 13 residues. J was trimmed by 6 bases and V by 8 bases; bases with no gene match: 9.

This clone was seen just once. This rearrangement joins TRBV12-1 to TRBJ2-3. TRBV12-1 is a recognized pseudogene. This CDR3 is 16 amino acids long. CDR3: CASSLWTVNYTDTQYF. DNA of the CDR3: TGTGCCAGCAGCTTATGGACGGTGAATTACACAGATACGCAGTATTTT.

This clone is medium-sized (0.01 to 0.1%). The chain recombines TRBV6-1 with TRBJ2-7; 7 nucleotides line up with TRBD1. This CDR3 is built from 14 residues. Germline V lookup: CDR1 MNHNS, CDR2 SASEGT. Losses at the gene ends were 8 bases for V and 5 bases for J; bases not matched to a gene: 12. The CDR3 region is CASRLDRRVDEQYF. The CDR3 DNA reads TGTGCCAGCCGACTGGACAGGCGGGTCGACGAGCAGTACTTC.

CDR3 loop: CASSLTGPSNSPLHF. The CDR3 coding sequence is TGTGCCTCGAGTCTGACAGGGCCTTCTAATTCACCCCTCCACTTT. J is TRBJ1-6 and V is TRBV10-3, with TRBD1 identical over 7 bases. The CDR3 sequence is 15 residues long. With 11 bases clipped from V and 6 bases from J, the junction kept 13 bases outside the gene matches. The germline V gene encodes CDR1 ENHRY and CDR2 SYGVKD.

The chain employs TRBV7-9 and TRBJ2-2; perhaps TRBD2 as D (6 bases). This CDR3 contains 15 residues. The V and J ends lost 8 bases and 4 bases respectively, with 17 bases between them. Germline V gene data show CDR1 as SEHNR and CDR2 as FQNEAQ (reference sequence). Here the CDR3 DNA reads TGTGCCAGCGCTCGGGGAGGAATGGGCACCGGGGAGCTGTTTTTT. Translating it yields CASARGGMGTGELFF.

The rearrangement uses TRBV4-3 and TRBJ2-5; TRBD2 might be the D (5 bases). Germline assignment: CDR1 LGHNA and CDR2 YSLEER. This CDR3 region has 15 residues. Trimming pared 6 bases from V and 3 bases from J, leaving 17 bases between. CDR3 nucleotide sequence: TGCGCCAGCAGTAGGTTTCGGGCGGGCAAAGAGACCCAGTACTTC. Protein sequence: CASSRFRAGKETQYF.

This clone has just a few counts. The chain combines TRBV29-1 with TRBJ1-2, with D perhaps TRBD1 (5 bases). Deletions cut 4 bases from V and 8 bases from J, with 26 bases between. CDR1 and CDR2 from the germline V gene are SQVTM and ANQGSEA. This CDR3 is built from 16 residues. The DNA for the CDR3 is TGCAGCGTTGCCCGACTCCGCGACAGAGATGGAGGCGGCTACACCTTC. It specifies CSVARLRDRDGGGYTF.

The chain couples TRBV7-6 to TRBJ2-7; 9 bases map to TRBD2. The CDR3 runs to 15 residues. After removal of 5 bases from V and 4 bases from J, the junction contained 9 bases not matched to a gene. The germline CDR1 and CDR2 sequences are SGHVS and FNYEAQ. The CDR3 is CASSSQSGGLYEQYF. The CDR3 region has the DNA TGTGCCAGCAGCAGTCAGAGCGGGGGGTTATACGAGCAGTACTTC.

This chain links TRBV19 with TRBJ2-2, with 10 bases aligning to TRBD2. The CDR3 is made up of 14 amino acids. CDR1 is LNHDA and CDR2 is SQIVND in the germline V gene (reference sequence). CDR3 in DNA: TGTGGGGTCAGGCTAGCGGGGGACACCGGGGAGCTGTTTTTT. It is translated as CGVRLAGDTGELFF.

The V and J genes are TRBV7-9 and TRBJ2-1; no firm D call. From germline, CDR1 is SEHNR and CDR2 FQNEAQ (reference sequence). Trimming left V 5 bases short and J 8 bases short, with 4 bases between. The CDR3 covers 10 residues. CDR3 sequence reads: CASSGYEQFF. Written as DNA, the CDR3 is TGTGCCAGCAGCGGGTATGAGCAGTTCTTC.

A few counts support this clone. This chain uses TRBV9 with TRBJ1-2; D is possibly TRBD1 (5 bases). This CDR3 spans 12 amino acids. CDR1 is SGDLS, CDR2 YYNGEE, per germline. Trimming pared 5 bases from V and 4 bases from J, leaving 9 bases between. The CDR3 DNA follows: TGTGCCAGCAGTCTTGACAGCTATGGCTACACCTTC. This gives the protein CASSLDSYGYTF.

The chain's CDR3 is CASSQEKTGETQYF. The CDR3 region has the DNA TGTGCCAGCAGCCAAGAAAAGACGGGAGAGACCCAGTACTTC. The rearrangement joins TRBV4-2 to TRBJ2-5; the D is unclear. Trimming removed 0 bases at V and 4 bases at J, with 9 bases between. CDR1 and CDR2 from the germline V gene are LGHNA and YNFKEQ. The CDR3 contains 14 residues.

This clone came up a few times. CDR3 coding DNA: TGCAGCGTTGAAGCCCTAGCGGGGCCCACAGATACGCAGTATTTT. It specifies CSVEALAGPTDTQYF. This chain connects TRBV29-1 to TRBJ2-3, with 9 bases matching TRBD2. Germline CDR1 reads SQVTM; CDR2 reads ANQGSEA. The CDR3 length is 15 residues. V dropped 1 base and J dropped 2; count of bases not matched to a gene: 4.

This clone is deemed medium-sized. The chain has TRBV6-1 and TRBJ1-2; 9 bases match TRBD1. From germline, CDR1 is MNHNS and CDR2 SASEGT. Trimming at V came to 5 bases and at J to 5 bases, leaving 6 bases not matched to a gene. This CDR3 has 14 amino acids. The chain's CDR3 is CASSPLGQGYGYTF. The CDR3 region has the DNA TGTGCCAGCAGTCCCCTTGGACAGGGGTATGGCTACACCTTC.

This clone appeared once. The V and J genes are TRBV7-2 and TRBJ2-7; 8 bases agree with TRBD2. The V and J ends lost 3 bases and 6 bases, in that order; junction bases with no gene match: 10. Germline V gene sequence: CDR1 SGHTA, CDR2 FQGNSA. CDR3 size: 15 residues. The CDR3 here is CASSFAGTRNSEQYF. The DNA for the CDR3 is TGTGCCAGCAGCTTCGCCGGGACTAGGAACAGCGAGCAGTACTTC.

The genes are TRBV18 and TRBJ2-3; no firm D call. Germline V gene sequence: CDR1 KGHSH, CDR2 LQKENI. V lost 5 bases and J lost 3, with 6 bases in between. The CDR3 runs to 12 residues. This CDR3 reads CASSSLTDTQYF. The CDR3 region has the DNA TGTGCCAGCTCATCTCTAACAGATACGCAGTATTTT.

This clone was seen a few times. The chain recombines TRBV7-8 with TRBJ2-7; possible D gene TRBD2, 7 bases. This CDR3 contains 16 residues. Deletions cut 0 bases from V and 3 bases from J, with 15 bases between. Germline lookup yields CDR1 SGHVS and CDR2 FQNEAQ. The CDR3 nucleotides read TGTGCCAGCAGCTTAGCACGGGGGGCTGAGGTCTACGAGCAGTACTTC. It encodes CASSLARGAEVYEQYF.

This chain connects TRBV15 to TRBJ1-5, with D possibly matching TRBD1 (5 bases). The V end lost 0 bases, the J end lost 5 bases, and 11 bases lay between the germline ends. CDR1 and CDR2 from the germline V gene are LNHNV and YYDKDF (reference sequence). CDR3 size: 15 residues. The CDR3 protein is CATSRDPGRDQPQHF. CDR3 sequence (DNA): TGTGCCACCAGCAGAGATCCAGGGCGGGATCAGCCCCAGCATTTT.

This chain joins TRBV5-1 and TRBJ2-1, with TRBD2 matching over 11 bases. Germline CDR1 and CDR2: SGHRS and YFSETQ. The CDR3 covers 15 residues. Trimming at V came to 4 bases and at J to 5 bases, leaving 5 bases not matched to a gene. CDR3 sequence reads: CASSDSGGAHNEQFF. The CDR3, as DNA: TGCGCCAGCAGCGATAGCGGGGGGGCCCACAATGAGCAGTTCTTC. Full variable domain (rest looked up from reference TRBV5-1 and TRBJ2-1): KAGVTQTPRYLIKTRGQQVTLSCSPISGHRSVSWYQQTPGQGLQFLFEYFSETQRNKGNFPGRFSGRQFSNSRSEMNVSTLELGDSALYLCASSDSGGAHNEQFFGPGTRLTVL.

The chain has TRBV19 and TRBJ2-1; D gene ambiguous. CDR1 LNHDA and CDR2 SQIVND come from the germline V gene (reference sequence). Between the trimmed V and J ends, which lost 5 bases and 10 bases, there was a span of 9 bases. The CDR3 has 11 amino acids. The CDR3 loop is CASSGEAEQFF. CDR3 coding DNA: TGTGCCAGTAGTGGAGAAGCAGAGCAGTTCTTC.

V and J are TRBV11-3 and TRBJ2-3, with 11 positions matching TRBD2. The V gene's germline CDR1 is SGHNT and CDR2 YENEEA. The CDR3 runs to 17 residues. The junction had 6 bases not matched to a gene; V was cut back by 0 bases and J by 4 bases. CDR3 bases: TGTGCCAGCAGCTTAGATAGCGGGGGGGCCTCTTCAGATACGCAGTATTTT. Translated, it gives CASSLDSGGASSDTQYF.

The chain is built from TRBV7-3 and TRBJ2-5; 8 positions match TRBD2. The length of the CDR3 is 13 residues. The V gene end was trimmed by 3 bases and the J gene end by 4 bases; junction bases not matched to a gene: 1. Germline values: CDR1 SGHTA, CDR2 FQGTGA. The CDR3 nucleotides are TGTGCCAGCAGCTTCCGGGAGGGAGAGACCCAGTACTTC. Translating it yields CASSFREGETQYF.

There are a few counts of this clone. The chain carries TRBV6-5 and TRBJ2-1; D may be TRBD1 or TRBD2 (5 bases each). Trimming removed 6 bases at V and 4 bases at J, with 16 bases between. Germline V gene data show CDR1 as MNHEY and CDR2 as SVGAGI. This CDR3 is built from 15 residues. Here the CDR3 reads CASSRLRDLYNEQFF. For the CDR3, the DNA is TGTGCCAGCAGCAGGCTCCGGGACCTTTACAATGAGCAGTTCTTC.

In this sample, this clone turned up a few times. The V and J genes are TRBV7-9 and TRBJ2-2; D is undetermined. The CDR3 loop spans 14 amino acids. Germline-derived CDR1 and CDR2 are SEHNR and FQNEAQ (reference sequence). Trimming stripped 5 bases from V and 1 base from J, with 8 bases between. The CDR3 loop reads CASSRDGNTGELFF. The CDR3 bases are TGTGCCAGCAGCCGCGACGGGAACACCGGGGAGCTGTTTTTT.

In its sample, this clone was seen a few times. V usage is TRBV4-2 and J usage is TRBJ1-2; D possibly corresponds to TRBD1 (6 bases). The V gene lost 1 base and the J gene lost 4 bases, with 10 bases spanning the gap. This CDR3 region has 14 residues. CDR1 LGHNA and CDR2 YNFKEQ come from the germline V gene. The CDR3 sequence: CASSQGSRGYGYTF. In DNA form, the CDR3 reads TGTGCCAGCAGCCAAGGGAGCAGGGGCTATGGCTACACCTTC.

By proportion, this clone is medium-sized. Other DNA sequences in the sample encode the same CDR3. The chain recombines TRBV7-2 with TRBJ2-7; 8 positions match TRBD1. Trimming at V came to 1 base and at J to 7 bases, leaving 6 bases not matched to a gene. Germline V gene lookup returns CDR1 SGHTA and CDR2 FQGNSA. The length of the CDR3 is 14 residues. Here the CDR3 reads CASSLGGQGREQYF. The CDR3 nucleotides read TGTGCCAGCAGCTTAGGTGGACAGGGTCGGGAGCAGTACTTC.

The chain recombines TRBV5-8 with TRBJ2-1; D possibly corresponds to TRBD2 (5 bases). V was trimmed by 4 bases and J by 0 bases, leaving 14 bases between them. Germline-derived CDR1 and CDR2 are SGHTS and YDEGEE. CDR3 length equals 16 residues. This CDR3 is CASSETTGSSYNEQFF. The CDR3 region has the DNA TGTGCCAGCAGCGAGACGACGGGAAGCTCCTACAATGAGCAGTTCTTC.